The 7 T cell receptor beta chains below come from one sample, sequenced in a study of siplizumab effects on memory and regulatory T cells (dated by TCRdb to between 2018 and 2021). To prepare the library, the immunoSEQ multiplex PCR assay was applied. TCRdb provides this immuneACCESS table in a form limited to in-frame rearrangements. Some clones are lacking; in checked studies, under half of them reflect an unresolved V gene, and why the rest are absent is not known. Recorded for this sample are 100,000 or so clones; roughly 91% of them occurred a single time. Approximately 0.32% of the sample is taken by the ten largest. Sample: CD4+ T cells sorted from blood. These receptors came from a human donor in good health.

The chain recombines TRBV30 with TRBJ2-2; the D call may be TRBD1 or TRBD2 (6 bases each). The CDR3 is 14 amino acids. Germline CDR1 reads GTSNPN; CDR2 reads SVGIG (reference sequence). Trimming pared 2 bases from V and 7 bases from J, leaving 14 bases between. CDR3 amino acids: CAWSRIGGIGELFF. The CDR3 bases are TGTGCCTGGAGTCGCATAGGGGGGATCGGGGAGCTGTTTTTT.

The chain carries TRBV7-8 and TRBJ2-2; 12 bases fit TRBD2. Germline V gene sequence: CDR1 SGHVS, CDR2 FQNEAQ. This CDR3 contains 18 residues. J lost 1 base, V lost 3 bases, and 6 bases had no gene match. Written as DNA, the CDR3 is TGTGCCAGCAGCTTTCTAGCGGGGGGGCTACAGAACACCGGGGAGCTGTTTTTT. This codes for CASSFLAGGLQNTGELFF.

This clone is a singleton in its sample. This rearrangement joins TRBV6-5 to TRBJ1-5; D is perhaps TRBD1 (6 bases). Between the trimmed V and J ends, which lost 0 bases and 7 bases, there was a span of 13 bases. Germline CDR1 and CDR2: MNHEY and SVGAGI. CDR3 length: 15 residues. CDR3 sequence (DNA): TGTGCCAGCAGTTACTCGTACAGGGCAGGGCAGCCCCAGCATTTT. It encodes CASSYSYRAGQPQHF.

This clone was seen once. This rearrangement joins TRBV7-6 to TRBJ2-2; 8 bases are a match to TRBD2. The junction had 11 bases not matched to a gene; V was cut back by 5 bases and J by 0 bases. Germline CDR1 is SGHVS and CDR2 is FNYEAQ. The CDR3 covers 18 residues. DNA for the CDR3: TGTGCCAGCAGCCCCCGTTCCACTAGCGGCTCGAACACCGGGGAGCTGTTTTTT. This encodes CASSPRSTSGSNTGELFF.

The chain employs TRBV11-3 and TRBJ2-7, with D unclear. The germline V and J ends were trimmed by 0 bases and 1 base, with 7 bases remaining between them. Germline V gives CDR1 SGHNT, CDR2 YENEEA. The CDR3 spans 14 residues. CDR3 coding DNA: TGTGCCAGCAGCTTAGAGTCGAATTCCTACGAGCAGTACTTC. Translated, it gives CASSLESNSYEQYF.

J is TRBJ2-5 and V is TRBV30, with a weak D call TRBD2 (5 bases). Germline CDR1 and CDR2: GTSNPN and SVGIG (reference sequence). V was shortened by 0 bases and J by 3 bases, with 14 bases between the two germline ends. This CDR3 spans 15 amino acids. CDR3 nucleotide sequence: TGTGCCTGGAGTGTACATGGTAGCGCGGAAGAGACCCAGTACTTC. It specifies CAWSVHGSAEETQYF.

The chain uses TRBV19 and TRBJ2-7, with 10 nucleotides matching TRBD1. The ends lost 5 bases at V and 5 bases at J; junction bases unmatched: 9. The germline gives CDR1 LNHDA, CDR2 SQIVND (reference sequence). The CDR3 has 15 residues. This CDR3 is CASSPSRDRGHEQYF. CDR3 DNA: TGTGCCAGTAGTCCATCGCGGGACAGGGGCCACGAGCAGTACTTC.